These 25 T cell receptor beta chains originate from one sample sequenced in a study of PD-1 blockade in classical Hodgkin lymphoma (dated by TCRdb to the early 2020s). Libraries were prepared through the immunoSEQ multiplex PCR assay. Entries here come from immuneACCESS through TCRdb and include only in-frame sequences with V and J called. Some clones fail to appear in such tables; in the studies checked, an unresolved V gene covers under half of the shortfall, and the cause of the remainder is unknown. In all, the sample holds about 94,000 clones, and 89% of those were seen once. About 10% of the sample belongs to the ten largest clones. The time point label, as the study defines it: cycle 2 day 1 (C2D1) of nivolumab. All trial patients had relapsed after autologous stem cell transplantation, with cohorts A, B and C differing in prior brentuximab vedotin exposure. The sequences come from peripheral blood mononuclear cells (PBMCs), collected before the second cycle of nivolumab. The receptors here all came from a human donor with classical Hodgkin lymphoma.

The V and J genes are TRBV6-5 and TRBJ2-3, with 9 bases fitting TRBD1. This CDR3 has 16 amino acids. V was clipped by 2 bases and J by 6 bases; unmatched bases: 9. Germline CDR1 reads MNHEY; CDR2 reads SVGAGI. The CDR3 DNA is TGTGCCAGCAGTTACGCCCCCGGGACAGGGCACGATACGCAGTATTTT. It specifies CASSYAPGTGHDTQYF.

CDR3 bases: TGTGCCAGCAGTTTATCGACTAGCGGGAGTAGCTCCTACAATGAGCAGTTCTTC. This sequence encodes CASSLSTSGSSSYNEQFF. The V call is TRBV27, the J call TRBJ2-1; the match to TRBD2 covers 12 bases. Trimming at V came to 0 bases and at J to 0 bases, leaving 3 bases not matched to a gene. The CDR3 sequence is 18 residues long. CDR1 and CDR2 (germline): MNHEY, SMNVEV (reference sequence).

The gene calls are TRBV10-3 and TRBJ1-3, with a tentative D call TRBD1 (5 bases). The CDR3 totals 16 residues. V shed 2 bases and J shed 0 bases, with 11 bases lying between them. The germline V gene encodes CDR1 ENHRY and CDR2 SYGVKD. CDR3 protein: CAISEAGHYSGNTIYF. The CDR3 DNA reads TGTGCCATCAGTGAGGCAGGACATTACTCTGGAAACACCATATATTTT.

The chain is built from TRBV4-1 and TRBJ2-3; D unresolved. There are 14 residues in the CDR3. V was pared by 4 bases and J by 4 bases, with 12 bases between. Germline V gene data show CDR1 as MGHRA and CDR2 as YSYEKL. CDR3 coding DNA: TGCGCCAGCAGCCCAAAGAACTGGGCAGATACGCAGTATTTT. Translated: CASSPKNWADTQYF.

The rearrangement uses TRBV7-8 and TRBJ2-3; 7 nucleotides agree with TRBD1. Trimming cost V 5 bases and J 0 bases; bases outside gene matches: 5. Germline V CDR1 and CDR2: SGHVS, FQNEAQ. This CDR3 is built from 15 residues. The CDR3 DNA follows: TGTGCCAGCAGCGCCGGGACAGTGAGCACAGATACGCAGTATTTT. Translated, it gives CASSAGTVSTDTQYF.

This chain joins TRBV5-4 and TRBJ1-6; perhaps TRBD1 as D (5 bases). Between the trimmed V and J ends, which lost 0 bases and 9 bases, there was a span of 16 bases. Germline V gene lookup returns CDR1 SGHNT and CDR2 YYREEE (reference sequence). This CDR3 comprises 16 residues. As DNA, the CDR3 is TGTGCCAGCAGCTTGGACCCAGACAGTTTTACTTCACCCCTCCACTTT. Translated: CASSLDPDSFTSPLHF.

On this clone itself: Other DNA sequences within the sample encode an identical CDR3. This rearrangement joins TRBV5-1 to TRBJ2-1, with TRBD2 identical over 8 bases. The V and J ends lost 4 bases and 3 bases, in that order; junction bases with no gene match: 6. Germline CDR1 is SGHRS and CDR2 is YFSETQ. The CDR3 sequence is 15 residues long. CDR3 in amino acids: CASSGSGTIYNEQFF. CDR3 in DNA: TGCGCCAGCAGCGGTAGCGGGACAATCTACAATGAGCAGTTCTTC.

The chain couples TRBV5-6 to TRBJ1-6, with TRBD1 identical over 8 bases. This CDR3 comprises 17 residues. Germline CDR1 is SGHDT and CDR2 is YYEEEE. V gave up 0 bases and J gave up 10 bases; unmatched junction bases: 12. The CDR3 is CASSLAAGPGGISPLHF. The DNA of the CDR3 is TGTGCCAGCAGCTTGGCCGCAGGGCCAGGGGGCATATCACCCCTCCACTTT.

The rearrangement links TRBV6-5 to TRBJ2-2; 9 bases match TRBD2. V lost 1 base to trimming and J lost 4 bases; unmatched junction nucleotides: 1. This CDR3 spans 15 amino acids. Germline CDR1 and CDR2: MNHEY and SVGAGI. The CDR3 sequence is CASSYYSGGTGELFF. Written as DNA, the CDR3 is TGTGCCAGCAGTTACTATAGCGGGGGCACCGGGGAGCTGTTTTTT.

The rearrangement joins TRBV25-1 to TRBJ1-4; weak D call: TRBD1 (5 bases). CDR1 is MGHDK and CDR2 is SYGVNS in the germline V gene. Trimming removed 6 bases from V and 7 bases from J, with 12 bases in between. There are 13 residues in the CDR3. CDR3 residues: CASRGRTSEKLFF. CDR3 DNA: TGTGCCAGCAGGGGGAGGACAAGTGAAAAACTGTTTTTT. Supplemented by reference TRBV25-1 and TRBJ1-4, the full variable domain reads EADIYQTPRYLVIGTGKKITLECSQTMGHDKMYWYQQDPGMELHLIHYSYGVNSTEKGDLSSESTVSRIRTEHFPLTLESARPSHTSQYLCASRGRTSEKLFFGSGTQLSVL.

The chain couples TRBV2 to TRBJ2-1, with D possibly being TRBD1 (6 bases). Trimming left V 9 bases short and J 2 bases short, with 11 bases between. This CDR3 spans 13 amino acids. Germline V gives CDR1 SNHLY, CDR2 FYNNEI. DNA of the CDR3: TGTGCCAGGGCTAGGGACACCTACAATGAGCAGTTCTTC. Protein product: CARARDTYNEQFF.

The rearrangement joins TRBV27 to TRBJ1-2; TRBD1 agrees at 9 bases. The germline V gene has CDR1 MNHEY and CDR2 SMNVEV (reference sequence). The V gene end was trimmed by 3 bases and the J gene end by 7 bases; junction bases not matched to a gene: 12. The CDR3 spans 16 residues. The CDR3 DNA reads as TGTGCCAGCAGTTTCTTACAGGGGGCAAGTGGTCTTGGCTACACCTTC. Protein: CASSFLQGASGLGYTF.

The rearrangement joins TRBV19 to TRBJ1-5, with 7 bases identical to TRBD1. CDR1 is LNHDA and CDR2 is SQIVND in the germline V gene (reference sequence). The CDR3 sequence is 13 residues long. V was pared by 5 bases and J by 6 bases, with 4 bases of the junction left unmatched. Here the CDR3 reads CASSQDRSQPQHF. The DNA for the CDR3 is TGTGCCAGTAGTCAGGACAGGTCTCAGCCCCAGCATTTT.

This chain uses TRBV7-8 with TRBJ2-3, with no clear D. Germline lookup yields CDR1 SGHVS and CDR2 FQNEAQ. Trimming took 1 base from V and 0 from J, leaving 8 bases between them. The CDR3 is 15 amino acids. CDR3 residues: CASSLGTTSTDTQYF. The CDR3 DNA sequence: TGTGCCAGCAGCTTAGGCACGACTAGCACAGATACGCAGTATTTT. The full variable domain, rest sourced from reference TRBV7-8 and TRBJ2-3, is GAGVSQSPRYKVAKRGQDVALRCDPISGHVSLFWYQQALGQGPEFLTYFQNEAQLDKSGLPSDRFFAERPEGSVSTLKIQRTQQEDSAVYLCASSLGTTSTDTQYFGPGTRLTVL.

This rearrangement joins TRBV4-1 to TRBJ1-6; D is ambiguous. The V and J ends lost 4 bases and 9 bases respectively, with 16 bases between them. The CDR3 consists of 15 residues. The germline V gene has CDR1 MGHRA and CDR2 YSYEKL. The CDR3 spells CASSPLPGHGSPLHF. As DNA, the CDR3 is TGCGCCAGCAGCCCTTTACCCGGGCACGGTTCACCCCTCCACTTT.

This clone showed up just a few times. CDR3 protein: CASSPGLNQPQHF. CDR3 DNA: TGTGCCAGCAGCCCCGGGCTCAATCAGCCCCAGCATTTT. The V gene is TRBV6-5, the J gene TRBJ1-5; D is unresolved. The CDR3 has 13 residues. The ends were cut back, 6 bases at V and 3 bases at J, with 9 bases in the middle. Germline V gene sequence: CDR1 MNHEY, CDR2 SVGAGI.

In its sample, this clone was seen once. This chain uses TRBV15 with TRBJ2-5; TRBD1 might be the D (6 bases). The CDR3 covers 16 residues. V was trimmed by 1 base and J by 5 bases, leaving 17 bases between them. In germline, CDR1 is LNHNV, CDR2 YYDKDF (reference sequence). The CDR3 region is CATSRGRGATQETQYF. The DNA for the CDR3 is TGTGCCACCAGCAGAGGCAGGGGAGCTACCCAGGAGACCCAGTACTTC. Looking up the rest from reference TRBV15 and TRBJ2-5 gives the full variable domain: DAMVIQNPRYQVTQFGKPVTLSCSQTLNHNVMYWYQQKSSQAPKLLFHYYDKDFNNEADTPDNFQSRRPNTSFCFLDIRSPGLGDTAMYLCATSRGRGATQETQYFGPGTRLLVL.

For the CDR3, the DNA is TGTGCCAGCAGGCTGATCACCGGGGAGCTGTTTTTT. This sequence encodes CASRLITGELFF. The chain is built from TRBV28 and TRBJ2-2, with D unresolved. This CDR3 has 12 amino acids. Germline V gives CDR1 MDHEN, CDR2 SYDVKM. Trimming stripped 6 bases from V and 4 bases from J, with 6 bases between.

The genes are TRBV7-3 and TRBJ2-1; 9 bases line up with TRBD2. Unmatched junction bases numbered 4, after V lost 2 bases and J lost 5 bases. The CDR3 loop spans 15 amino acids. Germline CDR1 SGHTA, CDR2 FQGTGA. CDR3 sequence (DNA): TGTGCCAGCAGCTTATTGCGGGAGGGCAACAATGAGCAGTTCTTC. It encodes CASSLLREGNNEQFF.

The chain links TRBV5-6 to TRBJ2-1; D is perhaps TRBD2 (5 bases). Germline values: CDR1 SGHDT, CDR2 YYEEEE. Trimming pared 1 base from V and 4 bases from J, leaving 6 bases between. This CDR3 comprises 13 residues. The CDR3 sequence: CASSLWTYNEQFF. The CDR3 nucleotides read TGTGCCAGCAGCTTGTGGACTTACAATGAGCAGTTCTTC.

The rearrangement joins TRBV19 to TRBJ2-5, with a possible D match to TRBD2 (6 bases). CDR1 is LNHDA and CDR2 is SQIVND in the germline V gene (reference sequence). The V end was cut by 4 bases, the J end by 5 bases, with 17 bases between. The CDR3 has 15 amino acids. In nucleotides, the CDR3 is TGTGCCAGTAGTAACCGGGACTTGGACCGGGAGACCCAGTACTTC. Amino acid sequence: CASSNRDLDRETQYF.

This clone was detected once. CDR3 nucleotide sequence: TGTGCCAGCAGCTCGGGACTACGGGAGCAGTTCTTC. Translation gives CASSSGLREQFF. The V gene is TRBV5-8, the J gene TRBJ2-1; 7 positions agree with TRBD2. Germline lookup yields CDR1 SGHTS and CDR2 YDEGEE. CDR3 length: 12 residues. Trimming at V came to 3 bases and at J to 10 bases, leaving 4 bases not matched to a gene.

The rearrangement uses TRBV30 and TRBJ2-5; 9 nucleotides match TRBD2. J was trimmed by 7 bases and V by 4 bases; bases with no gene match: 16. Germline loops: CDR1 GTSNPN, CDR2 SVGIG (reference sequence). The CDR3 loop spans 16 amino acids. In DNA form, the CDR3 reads TGTGCCTGGATTAGTAGCGGGGGTTTCTACCGGGGGACCCAGTACTTC. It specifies CAWISSGGFYRGTQYF.

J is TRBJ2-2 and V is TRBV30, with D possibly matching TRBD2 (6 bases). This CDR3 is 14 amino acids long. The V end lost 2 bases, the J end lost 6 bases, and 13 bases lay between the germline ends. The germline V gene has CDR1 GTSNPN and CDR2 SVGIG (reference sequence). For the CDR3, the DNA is TGTGCCTGGAGTCCCTTCGGGAGCTCCGGGGAGCTGTTTTTT. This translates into CAWSPFGSSGELFF.

DNA for the CDR3: TGTGCCAGTAGTATTAGGAGGACGGTCTACAATGAGCAGTTCTTC. Its translation: CASSIRRTVYNEQFF. This sequence joins TRBV19 and TRBJ2-1; D may be TRBD2 (5 bases). Trimming shortened V by 3 bases and J by 3 bases, and 12 bases separated the two germline ends. The CDR3 totals 15 residues. Germline lookup yields CDR1 LNHDA and CDR2 SQIVND (reference sequence).